This T cell receptor (beta chain) was captured in a study of monozygotic twins with inflammatory bowel disease. Findings and caveats of the study: Lower TCRbeta diversity (inverse Simpson) was seen in IBD patients than in healthy co-twins.

The V gene's germline CDR1 is LGHNA and CDR2 YSLEER. This CDR3 has 15 residues. From the 5' RACE reads, TCRdb lists one entry per CDR3 protein and no DNA. Its table lists about 300,000 distinct CDR3 sequences. Comment on this clonotype: The target antigen is unknown.

The rearrangement joins TRBV4-3 to TRBJ2-1; TCRdb reports TRBD2, a call that lacks DNA to check it against. What was sequenced was blood. The sequence derives from a human donor with ulcerative colitis or Crohn's disease, or a healthy co-twin of an affected twin (not recorded which). The CDR3 sequence is CASSHRAGASGEQFF.